This T cell receptor beta chain was documented in a study of siplizumab effects on memory and regulatory T cells. Study-wide results and caveats: Assignment of a naive or memory phenotype failed for roughly 80-96% of the proliferating CD4+ or CD8+ clones. Unstimulated subsets were the mapping target of only a minor fraction of alloreactive clones. Major contributors to the alloresponse seemed to be naive T cells, which also appeared more diverse than memory cells.

Details on this clone: Its antigen remains unknown.

Germline lookup yields CDR1 MNHNS and CDR2 SASEGT. The V end lost 6 bases, the J end lost 8 bases, and 19 bases lay between the germline ends. The CDR3 is made up of 15 amino acids. Sequencing used immunoSEQ multiplex PCR; TCRdb keeps in-frame clones, though not all of them. The data contain about 63,000 clones, approximately 82% of them singletons. The specimen was memory CD4+ T cells sorted from blood. The receptor was isolated from a human donor in good health. This rearrangement joins TRBV6-1 to TRBJ1-4; D is possibly TRBD1 (6 bases). The CDR3: CASSLGGAALEKLFF. In DNA form, the CDR3 reads TGTGCCAGCAGCCTGGGGGGCGCGGCATTAGAAAAACTGTTTTTT.